These 15 T cell receptor beta chains share one sample of origin, sequenced in a study of technical replicates of blood from a handful of donors. Assay: immunoSEQ multiplex PCR; the TCRdb copy retains only in-frame clones and omits some. Counted here are tens of thousands of clones, 95% to 98% occurring once; the ten biggest clones make up 0.22%. Sample: T cells isolated from PBMCs. The origin of the receptors is a human donor in good health.

The chain has TRBV6-6 and TRBJ2-7, with D perhaps TRBD2 (6 bases). Trimming left V 2 bases short and J 4 bases short, with 15 bases between. The germline CDR1 and CDR2 sequences are MNHNY and SVGAGI (reference sequence). This CDR3 is built from 15 residues. CDR3: CASSYQEGLLYEQYF. The DNA for the CDR3 is TGTGCCAGCAGTTACCAGGAGGGCCTTCTTTACGAGCAGTACTTC.

V gene TRBV5-4 combines with J gene TRBJ2-2, with 8 bases matching TRBD2. The ends lost 4 bases at V and 6 bases at J; junction bases unmatched: 11. This CDR3 comprises 16 residues. CDR1 and CDR2 from the germline V gene are SGHNT and YYREEE (reference sequence). DNA of the CDR3: TGTGCCAGCAGCCCCCTGGGGCGGGAGGAACCCGGGGAGCTGTTTTTT. This sequence encodes CASSPLGREEPGELFF.

The genes are TRBV7-9 and TRBJ1-1, with no clear D. V was clipped by 3 bases and J by 4 bases, with 3 bases between them. The germline CDR1 and CDR2 sequences are SEHNR and FQNEAQ (reference sequence). The CDR3 covers 11 residues. In nucleotides, the CDR3 is TGTGCCAGCAGCTTTAGCACTGAAGCTTTCTTT. Translating it yields CASSFSTEAFF.

The chain has TRBV27 and TRBJ2-1; TRBD2 aligns across 12 bases. V was clipped by 2 bases and J by 5 bases; unmatched bases: 4. The germline V gene encodes CDR1 MNHEY and CDR2 SMNVEV (reference sequence). CDR3 length: 16 residues. CDR3 residues: CASSLRRLAGDNEQFF. As DNA, the CDR3 is TGTGCCAGCAGTTTAAGGAGACTAGCGGGAGACAATGAGCAGTTCTTC.

The rearrangement uses TRBV5-4 and TRBJ1-2, with D perhaps matching TRBD1 (5 bases). Germline V CDR1 and CDR2: SGHNT, YYREEE (reference sequence). Trimming cost V 3 bases and J 6 bases, with 12 bases left between them. This CDR3 region has 13 residues. In DNA form, the CDR3 reads TGTGCCAGCAGCTCAGGGAGGGTGGATGGCTACACCTTC. It encodes CASSSGRVDGYTF.

V and J are TRBV7-9 and TRBJ1-4; D is ambiguous. The germline gives CDR1 SEHNR, CDR2 FQNEAQ (reference sequence). CDR3 size: 13 residues. Trimming took off 1 base at V and 5 bases at J, with 5 bases between the two ends. In nucleotides, the CDR3 is TGTGCCAGCAGCTTAGGAGTAAATGAAAAACTGTTTTTT. As protein: CASSLGVNEKLFF.

This sequence joins TRBV6-6 and TRBJ2-2; D remains ambiguous. The germline gives CDR1 MNHNY, CDR2 SVGAGI (reference sequence). Trimming left V 7 bases short and J 2 bases short, with 17 bases between. CDR3 size: 16 residues. For the CDR3, the DNA is TGTGCCAGCACCGAAGGCCGCGACACTAACACCGGGGAGCTGTTTTTT. It encodes CASTEGRDTNTGELFF.

The chain employs TRBV18 and TRBJ2-7, with TRBD2 as a possible D gene (6 bases). Germline V gives CDR1 KGHSH, CDR2 LQKENI. The CDR3 has 13 residues. V was trimmed by 6 bases and J by 3 bases, leaving 12 bases between them. As DNA, the CDR3 is TGTGCCAGCTCGGCCGAGACTAGCTACGAGCAGTACTTC. Translating it yields CASSAETSYEQYF.

The genes are TRBV21-1 and TRBJ1-1; TRBD1 reflects the table's D call only, with no check against the DNA. TRBV21-1 is classified as a pseudogene. The CDR3 sequence is 15 residues long. The CDR3 sequence: CASSKGGRNNTEAFF. CDR3 DNA sequence: TGTGCCAGCAGCAAAGGTGGCAGGAATAACACTGAAGCTTTCTTT.

The chain recombines TRBV7-2 with TRBJ1-5, with TRBD1 matching 9 bases. Trimming took 5 bases from V and 6 from J; bases not matched to a gene: 5. Per germline, CDR1 SGHTA and CDR2 FQGNSA. This CDR3 has 14 residues. DNA for the CDR3: TGTGCCAGCAGCCCGGACAGGGGTGTTCAGCCCCAGCATTTT. This codes for CASSPDRGVQPQHF.

The chain employs TRBV27 and TRBJ1-6; TRBD1 is a possible D gene (6 bases). The CDR3 runs to 16 residues. Germline V gene sequence: CDR1 MNHEY, CDR2 SMNVEV (reference sequence). V was clipped by 4 bases and J by 0 bases, with 10 bases between them. The CDR3: CASSSTGASYNSPLHF. CDR3 sequence (DNA): TGTGCCAGCAGTTCGACAGGCGCCTCCTATAATTCACCCCTCCACTTT.

The chain couples TRBV7-8 to TRBJ1-5; D possibly corresponds to TRBD1 (5 bases). This CDR3 region has 18 residues. Trimming removed 4 bases from V and 1 base from J, with 20 bases in between. Germline loops: CDR1 SGHVS, CDR2 FQNEAQ. CDR3 protein: CASSSSTLGPLSNQPQHF. The CDR3 DNA reads as TGTGCCAGCAGCTCGTCCACTTTGGGGCCCCTCAGCAATCAGCCCCAGCATTTT.

The rearrangement links TRBV27 to TRBJ1-2; no clear D gene. The CDR3 is 13 residues long. Trimming removed 6 bases from V and 2 bases from J, with 10 bases in between. Per the germline V gene, CDR1 is MNHEY and CDR2 is SMNVEV (reference sequence). The CDR3 spells CASSLTQNYGYTF. CDR3 DNA sequence: TGTGCCAGCAGCTTAACACAAAACTATGGCTACACCTTC.

V is TRBV5-6 and J is TRBJ2-7; 7 bases fit TRBD1. Germline V gene data show CDR1 as SGHDT and CDR2 as YYEEEE. The V and J ends lost 4 bases and 4 bases, in that order; junction bases with no gene match: 11. The CDR3 spans 15 residues. The CDR3 sequence: CASSRYWDRLYEQYF. The CDR3 DNA reads TGTGCCAGCAGCCGTTACTGGGACAGACTATACGAGCAGTACTTC.

The genes are TRBV28 and TRBJ2-7, with a tentative D call TRBD1 (6 bases). V was clipped by 3 bases and J by 6 bases, with 12 bases between them. Germline V gives CDR1 MDHEN, CDR2 SYDVKM. The CDR3 contains 13 residues. CDR3: CASSLIGQFEQYF. CDR3 bases: TGTGCCAGCAGTTTGATAGGACAGTTCGAGCAGTACTTC.